Listed below are T cell receptor beta chains from one sample, sequenced in a study of patients and donors after allogeneic stem cell transplantation. TCRdb re-analysed the RT-PCR reads in MiXCR, keeping a single row per CDR3 protein. The sample has 70,000 or so distinct CDR3 sequences; 26% are singletons. The sequenced material came from blood, either unsorted or a sorted T cell fraction (not recorded which). Receptors were obtained from a human donor who was either an allogeneic HSCT recipient or a stem cell or donor lymphocyte infusion donor (not recorded which). It is not recorded whose cells these are; they may come from a transplant donor. CDR3s include the opening cysteine and the closing phenylalanine or tryptophan. Fields, in order: clone size, V gene, D gene, J gene, CDR3 length, CDR3 protein, CDR3 DNA. The D gene is left open where the match is weak. Rows give clone size only sometimes, using once, few, many, or a class for an expanded clone.

few,TRBV12-3/TRBV12-4,TRBD1,TRBJ2-1,12,CASTIGTGVYFF,TGTGCCAGCACCATTGGGACAGGGGTTTACTTCTTC
.,TRBV7-3,.,TRBJ2-3,12,CASSLKGDTQYF,TGTGCCAGCAGCTTAAAGGGTGATACGCAGTATTTT
.,TRBV5-1,TRBD1,TRBJ1-1,14,CASTPTGVHTEAFF,TGCGCCAGCACCCCGACAGGGGTGCACACTGAAGCTTTCTTT
few,TRBV7-9,.,TRBJ1-2,15,CASSLAPGPKDGYTF,TGTGCCAGCAGCTTAGCTCCGGGGCCCAAGGATGGCTACACCTTC
.,TRBV20-1,.,TRBJ2-7,15,CSARAETRGSYEQYF,TGCAGTGCTCGTGCCGAGACACGGGGTTCCTACGAGCAGTACTTC
few,TRBV12-3/TRBV12-4,TRBD2,TRBJ2-3,15,CASTPSGPLSDTQYF,TGTGCCAGCACCCCTAGCGGGCCCCTCTCAGATACGCAGTATTTT
many,TRBV7-2,.,TRBJ1-6,15,CASSLDRQSYSPLHF,TGTGCCAGCAGCTTAGATAGGCAGTCCTATTCACCCCTCCACTTT
few,TRBV4-1,.,TRBJ2-7,17,CASSQVLGTRRSYEQYF,TGCGCCAGCAGCCAAGTTTTGGGCACACGACGCTCCTACGAGCAGTACTTC
few,TRBV12-3/TRBV12-4,.,TRBJ1-4,14,CASSSSTRGEKLFF,TGTGCCAGCAGCTCTTCTACAAGGGGTGAAAAACTGTTTTTT
few,TRBV9,TRBD1,TRBJ1-2,12,CASSRDRTSYTF,TGTGCCAGCTCCCGGGACAGGACCAGCTACACCTTC
few,TRBV7-3,.,TRBJ2-1,13,CASSLGVNSEQFF,TGTGCCAGCAGCTTAGGCGTCAATAGTGAGCAGTTCTTC
.,TRBV7-9,.,TRBJ2-1,15,CASRGAIGSYNEQFF,TGTGCCAGCAGGGGGGCGATTGGATCCTACAATGAGCAGTTCTTC
.,TRBV27,.,TRBJ1-1,14,CASSWGRGNTEAFF,TGTGCCAGCAGTTGGGGCAGGGGGAACACTGAAGCTTTCTTT
.,TRBV11-2,.,TRBJ2-3,12,CASEGTTDTQYF,TGTGCCAGTGAGGGTACCACAGATACGCAGTATTTT
few,TRBV24-1,.,TRBJ2-3,17,CATSDLPSNPSTDTQYF,TGTGCCACCAGTGATTTGCCCAGTAACCCTAGCACAGATACGCAGTATTTT
few,TRBV1,.,TRBJ2-7,15,CTSSQARSFSYEQYF,TGCACCAGCAGCCAAGCCAGAAGCTTTTCCTACGAGCAGTACTTC
.,TRBV20-1,TRBD2,TRBJ2-7,14,CSAYTGTSLYEQYF,TGCAGTGCATATACCGGGACTAGTCTCTACGAGCAGTACTTC
.,TRBV27,TRBD2,TRBJ2-1,15,CASSWTSGGALEQFF,TGTGCCAGCAGTTGGACTAGCGGGGGGGCCCTTGAGCAGTTCTTC
.,TRBV10-3,TRBD2,TRBJ2-1,13,CATRGGIYNEQFF,TGTGCCACCCGGGGGGGTATTTACAATGAGCAGTTCTTC
few,TRBV12-3/TRBV12-4,TRBD1,TRBJ1-4,15,CASSSQGAANEKLFF,TGTGCCAGCAGCTCACAGGGGGCAGCTAATGAAAAACTGTTTTTT
.,TRBV5-1,.,TRBJ2-3,15,CASSLGPGSSDTQYF,TGCGCCAGCAGCTTGGGGCCGGGATCGTCAGATACGCAGTATTTT
.,TRBV7-9,.,TRBJ1-1,12,CASSLGPSEAFF,TGTGCCAGCAGCTTAGGGCCCTCTGAAGCTTTCTTT
few,TRBV7-9,.,TRBJ1-2,15,CASSLEAVPVYGYTF,TGTGCCAGCAGCTTAGAGGCAGTACCCGTCTATGGCTACACCTTC
.,TRBV7-9,.,TRBJ1-1,13,CASGFGENTEAFF,TGTGCCAGCGGCTTCGGAGAGAACACTGAAGCTTTCTTT
.,TRBV20-1,TRBD2,TRBJ2-7,13,CSASGTSGYEQYF,TGCAGTGCTTCTGGGACTAGCGGCTACGAGCAGTACTTC
.,TRBV3-1,.,TRBJ1-2,14,CASSQDHFGYGYTF,TGTGCCAGCAGCCAAGATCATTTCGGCTATGGCTACACCTTC
many,TRBV24-1,TRBD1,TRBJ2-3,13,CATEGAGKDTQYF,TGTGCCACCGAGGGGGCTGGGAAAGATACGCAGTATTTT
many,TRBV5-1,.,TRBJ1-4,16,CASSLGVTSTNEKLFF,TGCGCCAGCAGCTTGGGGGTGACGTCAACTAATGAAAAACTGTTTTTT
many,TRBV7-2,TRBD1,TRBJ1-6,15,CASSFGTGLHSPLHF,TGTGCCAGCAGCTTCGGGACAGGGCTACACTCACCCCTCCACTTT
once,TRBV9,TRBD2,TRBJ2-5,16,CASSVGASGGWETQYF,TGTGCCAGCAGCGTCGGAGCTAGCGGGGGCTGGGAGACCCAGTACTTC
.,TRBV20-1,.,TRBJ2-7,17,CSASVPEGFESSYEQYF,TGCAGTGCTAGTGTCCCAGAGGGGTTCGAAAGCTCCTACGAGCAGTACTTC
few,TRBV4-2,.,TRBJ2-7,17,CASSHLPGGGGLYEQYF,TGTGCCAGCAGCCACCTTCCAGGAGGAGGGGGGCTCTACGAGCAGTACTTC
.,TRBV7-3,.,TRBJ1-1,13,CASSPSGVTEAFF,TGTGCCAGCAGCCCATCGGGGGTTACTGAAGCTTTCTTT
few,TRBV11-2,.,TRBJ2-1,15,CASSPPNRPKNEQFF,TGTGCCAGCAGCCCTCCGAATCGGCCTAAGAATGAGCAGTTCTTC
.,TRBV30,.,TRBJ1-5,11,CAWSDGQPQHF,TGTGCCTGGAGTGACGGGCAGCCCCAGCATTTT
.,TRBV7-9,TRBD1,TRBJ1-4,15,CASSSQGQLNEKLFF,TGTGCCAGCAGCTCGCAGGGACAGCTTAATGAAAAACTGTTTTTT
few,TRBV7-2,.,TRBJ1-6,16,CASSLGQVTYNSPLHF,TGTGCCAGCAGCTTAGGCCAGGTTACCTATAATTCACCCCTCCACTTT
.,TRBV7-6,.,TRBJ2-7,15,CASSLIGGTIYEQYF,TGTGCCAGCAGCTTAATTGGGGGGACAATCTACGAGCAGTACTTC
.,TRBV7-9,.,TRBJ2-3,16,CASSLVGLMKTDTQYF,TGTGCCAGCAGCTTAGTAGGTCTAATGAAGACAGATACGCAGTATTTT
.,TRBV20-1,.,TRBJ1-1,13,CSARVGVNTEAFF,TGCAGTGCTAGAGTAGGGGTGAACACTGAAGCTTTCTTT
.,TRBV24-1,.,TRBJ2-3,16,CATSDRRASSTDTQYF,TGTGCCACCAGTGATCGCCGGGCTTCTAGCACAGATACGCAGTATTTT
few,TRBV7-6,TRBD1,TRBJ2-1,15,CASIQSRTGDNEQFF,TGTGCCAGCATCCAGAGCAGGACAGGTGACAATGAGCAGTTCTTC
.,TRBV12-3/TRBV12-4,.,TRBJ1-2,16,CASTVMEGLKSYGYTF,TGTGCCAGCACCGTTATGGAGGGCCTTAAAAGCTATGGCTACACCTTC
few,TRBV11-2,TRBD1,TRBJ2-1,14,CASSRQGAWNEQFF,TGTGCCAGCAGCCGACAGGGGGCTTGGAATGAGCAGTTCTTC
few,TRBV7-2,.,TRBJ1-1,14,CASSFGTVNTEAFF,TGTGCCAGCAGCTTCGGGACGGTGAACACTGAAGCTTTCTTT
few,TRBV11-2,.,TRBJ2-1,16,CASSLVTGVHYNEQFF,TGTGCCAGCAGCTTAGTGACGGGGGTTCACTACAATGAGCAGTTCTTC